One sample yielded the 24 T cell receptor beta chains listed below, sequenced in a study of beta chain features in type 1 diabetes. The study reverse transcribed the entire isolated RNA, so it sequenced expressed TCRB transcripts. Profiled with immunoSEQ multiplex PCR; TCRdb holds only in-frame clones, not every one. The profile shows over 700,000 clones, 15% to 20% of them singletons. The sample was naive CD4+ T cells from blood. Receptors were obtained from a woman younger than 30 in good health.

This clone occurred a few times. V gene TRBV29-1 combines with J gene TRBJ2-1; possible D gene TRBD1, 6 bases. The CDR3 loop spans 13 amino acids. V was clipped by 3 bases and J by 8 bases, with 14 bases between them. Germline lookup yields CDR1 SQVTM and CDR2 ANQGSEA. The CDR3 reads CSVEAAPGDEQFF. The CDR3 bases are TGCAGCGTTGAGGCCGCCCCAGGGGATGAGCAGTTCTTC.

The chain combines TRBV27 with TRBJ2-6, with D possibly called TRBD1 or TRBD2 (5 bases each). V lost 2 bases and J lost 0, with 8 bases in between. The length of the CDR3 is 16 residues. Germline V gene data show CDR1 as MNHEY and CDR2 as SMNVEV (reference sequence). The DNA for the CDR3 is TGTGCCAGCAGTTTAAAAGGGACCTCTGGGGCCAACGTCCTGACTTTC. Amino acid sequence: CASSLKGTSGANVLTF.

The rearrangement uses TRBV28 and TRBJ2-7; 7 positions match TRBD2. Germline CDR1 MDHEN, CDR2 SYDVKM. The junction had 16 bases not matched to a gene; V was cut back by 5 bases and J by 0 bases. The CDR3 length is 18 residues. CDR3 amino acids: CASSQSELAGAYSYEQYF. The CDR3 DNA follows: TGTGCCAGCAGTCAATCGGAGTTAGCGGGTGCATACTCCTACGAGCAGTACTTC.

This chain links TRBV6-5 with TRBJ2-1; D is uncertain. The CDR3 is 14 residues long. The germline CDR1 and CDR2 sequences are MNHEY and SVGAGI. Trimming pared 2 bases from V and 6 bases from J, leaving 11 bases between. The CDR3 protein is CASSYTSAVNEQFF. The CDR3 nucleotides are TGTGCCAGCAGTTACACCAGCGCGGTCAATGAGCAGTTCTTC.

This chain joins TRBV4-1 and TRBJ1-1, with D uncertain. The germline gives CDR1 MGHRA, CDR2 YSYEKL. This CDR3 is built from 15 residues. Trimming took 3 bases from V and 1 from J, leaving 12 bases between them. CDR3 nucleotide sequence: TGCGCCAGCAGCCAGGCGTCGGGTTCGAACACTGAAGCTTTCTTT. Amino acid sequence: CASSQASGSNTEAFF.

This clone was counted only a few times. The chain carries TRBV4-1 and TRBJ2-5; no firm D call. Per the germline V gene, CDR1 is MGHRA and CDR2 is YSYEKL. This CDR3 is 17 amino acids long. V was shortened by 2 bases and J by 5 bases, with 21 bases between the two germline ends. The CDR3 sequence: CASSQTPGTHNVETQYF. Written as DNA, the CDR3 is TGCGCCAGCAGCCAAACCCCAGGTACCCACAATGTGGAGACCCAGTACTTC.

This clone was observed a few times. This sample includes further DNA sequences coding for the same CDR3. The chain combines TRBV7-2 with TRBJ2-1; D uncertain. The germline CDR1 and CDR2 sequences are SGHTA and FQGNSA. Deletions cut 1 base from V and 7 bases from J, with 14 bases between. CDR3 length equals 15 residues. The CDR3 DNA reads TGTGCCAGCAGCTTAGTTGCGGCAGGTCATAATGAGCAGTTCTTC. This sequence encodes CASSLVAAGHNEQFF.

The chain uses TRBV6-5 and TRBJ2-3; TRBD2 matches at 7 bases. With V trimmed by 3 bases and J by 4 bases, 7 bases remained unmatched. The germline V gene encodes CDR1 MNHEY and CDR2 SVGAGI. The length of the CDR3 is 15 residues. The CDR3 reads CASSYKEGGPDTQYF. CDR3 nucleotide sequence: TGTGCCAGCAGTTATAAGGAGGGAGGGCCAGATACGCAGTATTTT.

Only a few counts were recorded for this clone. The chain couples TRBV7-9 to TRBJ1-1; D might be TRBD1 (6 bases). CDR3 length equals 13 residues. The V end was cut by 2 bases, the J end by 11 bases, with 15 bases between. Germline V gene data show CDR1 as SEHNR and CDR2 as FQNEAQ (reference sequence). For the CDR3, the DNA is TGTGCCAGCAGCTTATCCCAGGGGTTTTGGGCTTTCTTT. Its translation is CASSLSQGFWAFF.

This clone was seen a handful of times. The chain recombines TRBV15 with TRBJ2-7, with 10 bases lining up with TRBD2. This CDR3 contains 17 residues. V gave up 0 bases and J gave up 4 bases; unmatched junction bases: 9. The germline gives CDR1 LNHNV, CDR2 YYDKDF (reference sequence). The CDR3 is CATSREVVAGGLYEQYF. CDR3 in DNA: TGTGCCACCAGCAGAGAGGTGGTAGCGGGAGGTTTATACGAGCAGTACTTC.

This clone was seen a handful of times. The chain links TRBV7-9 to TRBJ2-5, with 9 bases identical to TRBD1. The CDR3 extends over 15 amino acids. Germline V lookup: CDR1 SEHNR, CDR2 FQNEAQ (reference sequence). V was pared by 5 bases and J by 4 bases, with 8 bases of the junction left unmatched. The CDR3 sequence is CASSPGQGIIETQYF. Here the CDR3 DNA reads TGTGCCAGCAGCCCAGGACAGGGGATAATAGAGACCCAGTACTTC.

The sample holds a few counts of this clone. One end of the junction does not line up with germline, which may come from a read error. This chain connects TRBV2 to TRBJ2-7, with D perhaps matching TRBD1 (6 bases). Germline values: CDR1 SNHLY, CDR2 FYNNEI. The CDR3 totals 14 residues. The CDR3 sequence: CASSQQGMSFEQYF. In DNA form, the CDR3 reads TGTGCCAGCAGTCAACAGGGTATGTCCTTCGAGCAGTACTTC.

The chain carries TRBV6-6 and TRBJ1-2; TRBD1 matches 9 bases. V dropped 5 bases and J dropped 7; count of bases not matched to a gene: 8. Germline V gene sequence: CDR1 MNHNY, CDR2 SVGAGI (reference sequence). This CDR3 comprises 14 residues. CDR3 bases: TGTGCCAGCAGTCCCCGACAGGGGGATGTTGGCTACACCTTC. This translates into CASSPRQGDVGYTF.

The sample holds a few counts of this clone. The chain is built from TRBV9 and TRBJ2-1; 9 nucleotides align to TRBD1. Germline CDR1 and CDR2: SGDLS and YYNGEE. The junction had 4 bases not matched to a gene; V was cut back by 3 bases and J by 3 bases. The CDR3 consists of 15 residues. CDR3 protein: CASSEGQGIYNEQFF. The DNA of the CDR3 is TGTGCCAGCAGCGAGGGACAGGGTATCTACAATGAGCAGTTCTTC.

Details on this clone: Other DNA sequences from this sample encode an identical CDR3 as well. CDR3 in amino acids: CASSLGLASNEQFF. CDR3 in DNA: TGCGCCAGCAGCTTGGGACTAGCGAGCAATGAGCAGTTCTTC. The V and J genes are TRBV5-1 and TRBJ2-1; 8 nucleotides match TRBD2. J gave up 6 bases and V 0 bases, and 2 bases lay outside the gene matches. This CDR3 contains 14 residues. Per the germline V gene, CDR1 is SGHRS and CDR2 is YFSETQ.

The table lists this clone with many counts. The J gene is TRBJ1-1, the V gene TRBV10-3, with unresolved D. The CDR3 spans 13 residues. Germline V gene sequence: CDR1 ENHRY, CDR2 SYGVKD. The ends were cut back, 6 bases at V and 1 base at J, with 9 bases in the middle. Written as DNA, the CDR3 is TGTGCCATCAGAATATGGCAGAACACTGAAGCTTTCTTT. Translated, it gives CAIRIWQNTEAFF.

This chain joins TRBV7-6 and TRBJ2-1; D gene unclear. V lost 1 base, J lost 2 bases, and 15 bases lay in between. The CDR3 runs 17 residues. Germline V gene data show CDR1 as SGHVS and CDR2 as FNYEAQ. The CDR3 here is CASSLDSGLIAYNEQFF. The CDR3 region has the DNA TGTGCCAGCAGCTTAGATTCTGGCTTGATAGCCTACAATGAGCAGTTCTTC.

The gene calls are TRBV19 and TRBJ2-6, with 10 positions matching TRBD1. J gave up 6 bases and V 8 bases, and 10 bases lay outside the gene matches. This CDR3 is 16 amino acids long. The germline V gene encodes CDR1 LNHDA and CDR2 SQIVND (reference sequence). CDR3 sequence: CASQRDRGTLANVLTF. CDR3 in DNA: TGTGCCAGTCAGCGGGACAGGGGTACGTTGGCCAACGTCCTGACTTTC.

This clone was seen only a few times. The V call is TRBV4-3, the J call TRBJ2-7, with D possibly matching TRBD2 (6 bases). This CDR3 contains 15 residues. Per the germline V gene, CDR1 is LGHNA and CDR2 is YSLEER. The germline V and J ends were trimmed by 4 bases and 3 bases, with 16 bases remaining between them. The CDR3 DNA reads TGCGCCAGCAGCCCAACTATGGGGGGTATCTACGAGCAGTACTTC. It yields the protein CASSPTMGGIYEQYF.

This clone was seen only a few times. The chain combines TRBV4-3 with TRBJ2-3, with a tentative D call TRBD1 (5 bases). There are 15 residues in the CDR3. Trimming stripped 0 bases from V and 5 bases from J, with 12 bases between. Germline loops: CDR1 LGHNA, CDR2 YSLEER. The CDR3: CASSQELQGLDTQYF. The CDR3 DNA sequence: TGCGCCAGCAGCCAAGAGCTCCAGGGATTAGATACGCAGTATTTT.

The CDR3 spells CAISETGNYGYTF. The CDR3 coding sequence is TGTGCCATCAGTGAGACGGGAAACTATGGCTACACCTTC. The chain employs TRBV10-3 and TRBJ1-2, with D unresolved. The CDR3 has 13 amino acids. Per the germline V gene, CDR1 is ENHRY and CDR2 is SYGVKD. Trimming removed 2 bases from V and 2 bases from J, with 6 bases in between.

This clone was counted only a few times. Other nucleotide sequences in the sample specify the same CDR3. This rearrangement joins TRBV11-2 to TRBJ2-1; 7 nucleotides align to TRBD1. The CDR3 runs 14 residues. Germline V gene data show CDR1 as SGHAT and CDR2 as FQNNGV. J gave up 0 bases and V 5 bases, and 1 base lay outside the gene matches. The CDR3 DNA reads TGTGCCAGCAGCCGGGACAGCTCCTACAATGAGCAGTTCTTC. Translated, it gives CASSRDSSYNEQFF.

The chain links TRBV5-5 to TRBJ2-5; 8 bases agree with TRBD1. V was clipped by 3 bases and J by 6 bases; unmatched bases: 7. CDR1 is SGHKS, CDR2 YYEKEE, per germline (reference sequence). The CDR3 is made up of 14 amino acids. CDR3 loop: CASSSGTGDKTQYF. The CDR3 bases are TGTGCCAGCAGCTCCGGGACAGGCGATAAGACCCAGTACTTC.

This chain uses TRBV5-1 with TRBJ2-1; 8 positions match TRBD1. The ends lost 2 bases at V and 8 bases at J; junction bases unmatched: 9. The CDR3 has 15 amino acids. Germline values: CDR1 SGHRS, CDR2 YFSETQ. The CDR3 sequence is CASSLRRDRFDEQFF. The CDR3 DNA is TGCGCCAGCAGCTTAAGACGGGACAGGTTTGATGAGCAGTTCTTC.